Shown below are 23 T cell receptor beta chains from a single sample sequenced in a study of graft-versus-host responses after intestinal transplantation. TCRdb keeps only in-frame clones here, not all; method: immunoSEQ multiplex PCR. Of some 80,000 clones in the sample, approximately 90% were seen once. These receptors are not linked to any known antigen. The specimen was unstimulated CD8+ T cells sorted from spleen or lymph node cells, collected before transplant. These receptors were taken from a human donor who was the organ donor for an intestinal transplant.

This clone came up once. The chain joins TRBV19 to TRBJ2-3, with D unclear. Germline values: CDR1 LNHDA, CDR2 SQIVND (reference sequence). V gave up 10 bases and J gave up 8 bases, with 19 bases separating them. This CDR3 is built from 13 residues. CDR3 in DNA: TGTGCCACCACTCCTGGGTCAGTCGGTACGCAGTATTTT. Protein sequence: CATTPGSVGTQYF.

V gene TRBV7-9 combines with J gene TRBJ1-1; TRBD1 aligns across 7 bases. The CDR3 loop spans 15 amino acids. Trimming removed 6 bases from V and 4 bases from J; junction bases left unmatched: 11. Germline CDR1 and CDR2: SEHNR and FQNEAQ (reference sequence). The CDR3 is CASRGKGARGTEAFF. Written as DNA, the CDR3 is TGTGCCAGCAGGGGGAAGGGGGCCCGGGGCACTGAAGCTTTCTTT.

The chain couples TRBV5-6 to TRBJ2-1; TRBD1 aligns across 8 bases. The CDR3 runs to 15 residues. V shed 2 bases and J 7 bases; nucleotides not matched to a gene: 8. CDR1 is SGHDT, CDR2 YYEEEE, per germline. CDR3 loop: CASSLGQGAWNEQFF. The CDR3 bases are TGTGCCAGCAGCTTAGGGCAGGGGGCATGGAATGAGCAGTTCTTC.

The rearrangement links TRBV7-8 to TRBJ2-7, with TRBD2 as a possible D gene (5 bases). Germline values: CDR1 SGHVS, CDR2 FQNEAQ. The CDR3 sequence is 16 residues long. V was pared by 1 base and J by 0 bases, with 13 bases between. The CDR3 region has the DNA TGTGCCAGCAGCTTAGTCAACGGGGAATACTCCTACGAGCAGTACTTC. Amino acids: CASSLVNGEYSYEQYF. The full variable domain, with the rest looked up from reference TRBV7-8 and TRBJ2-7, is GAGVSQSPRYKVAKRGQDVALRCDPISGHVSLFWYQQALGQGPEFLTYFQNEAQLDKSGLPSDRFFAERPEGSVSTLKIQRTQQEDSAVYLCASSLVNGEYSYEQYFGPGTRLTVT.

The chain combines TRBV29-1 with TRBJ2-1; D unresolved. In germline, CDR1 is SQVTM, CDR2 ANQGSEA. The CDR3 spans 13 residues. Trimming took off 4 bases at V and 0 bases at J, with 7 bases between the two ends. CDR3: CSVAQVSYNEQFF. Written as DNA, the CDR3 is TGCAGCGTTGCGCAGGTCTCCTACAATGAGCAGTTCTTC.

This sequence joins TRBV5-1 and TRBJ2-2; D is ambiguous. The CDR3 is made up of 17 amino acids. Trimming took 1 base from V and 6 from J, leaving 19 bases between them. The germline CDR1 and CDR2 sequences are SGHRS and YFSETQ. The CDR3 DNA is TGCGCCAGCAGCTTGAGTTTGCCAGGTGTGATCTCCGGGGAGCTGTTTTTT. As protein: CASSLSLPGVISGELFF.

In its sample, this clone was seen once. V is TRBV7-3 and J is TRBJ2-3, with D maybe TRBD1 (5 bases). The V gene lost 2 bases and the J gene lost 1 base, with 7 bases spanning the gap. Germline CDR1 SGHTA, CDR2 FQGTGA. This CDR3 has 14 residues. The CDR3 DNA follows: TGTGCCAGCAGCTTACTAGGGGGCACAGATACGCAGTATTTT. Protein: CASSLLGGTDTQYF.

This clone was recorded once. The V gene is TRBV5-1, the J gene TRBJ2-7, with D possibly being TRBD1 (5 bases). From germline, CDR1 is SGHRS and CDR2 YFSETQ. V lost 1 base, J lost 0 bases, and 11 bases lay in between. The CDR3 covers 15 residues. CDR3 residues: CASSLSRAVSYEQYF. CDR3 in DNA: TGCGCCAGCAGCTTGTCCAGGGCAGTCTCCTACGAGCAGTACTTC. Filled out from reference TRBV5-1 and TRBJ2-7, the complete variable domain reads KAGVTQTPRYLIKTRGQQVTLSCSPISGHRSVSWYQQTPGQGLQFLFEYFSETQRNKGNFPGRFSGRQFSNSRSEMNVSTLELGDSALYLCASSLSRAVSYEQYFGPGTRLTVT.

V gene TRBV23-1 combines with J gene TRBJ1-5; 7 bases line up with TRBD1. TRBV23-1 is treated as an ORF (open reading frame) with a function not yet certain. Trimming removed 3 bases from V and 2 bases from J; junction bases left unmatched: 4. CDR3 size: 15 residues. CDR3 amino acids: CASSQTGTGNQPQHF. CDR3 coding DNA: TGCGCCAGCAGTCAGACCGGGACAGGCAATCAGCCCCAGCATTTT.

V is TRBV5-1 and J is TRBJ2-1; 8 bases align to TRBD1. CDR1 and CDR2 from the germline V gene are SGHRS and YFSETQ. The CDR3 sequence is 14 residues long. V lost 4 bases to trimming and J lost 6 bases; unmatched junction nucleotides: 6. This CDR3 reads CASSLGQGGNEQFF. The CDR3 DNA is TGCGCCAGCAGCCTCGGACAGGGAGGCAATGAGCAGTTCTTC.

CDR3 sequence: CASSFWTDRLFF. The CDR3 DNA reads as TGTGCCAGTAGTTTCTGGACAGATAGACTGTTTTTT. The chain employs TRBV19 and TRBJ1-4, with D perhaps TRBD1 (6 bases). The CDR3 contains 12 residues. V shed 5 bases and J shed 13 bases, with 14 bases lying between them. The germline V gene has CDR1 LNHDA and CDR2 SQIVND (reference sequence).

The V gene is TRBV23-1, the J gene TRBJ1-1; perhaps TRBD1 as D (5 bases). TRBV23-1 is classed as an ORF, of uncertain function. The V and J ends lost 8 bases and 7 bases respectively, with 14 bases between them. The CDR3 totals 12 residues. The CDR3 loop reads CASPPGQNEAFF. CDR3 DNA sequence: TGCGCCAGCCCCCCGGGGCAGAATGAAGCTTTCTTT.

The V and J genes are TRBV11-2 and TRBJ2-7; D is ambiguous. Germline-derived CDR1 and CDR2 are SGHAT and FQNNGV. The CDR3 covers 14 residues. The V end was cut by 3 bases, the J end by 1 base, with 10 bases between. CDR3 sequence (DNA): TGTGCCAGCAGCTTCGACGCAGGATCCTACGAGCAGTACTTC. Protein sequence: CASSFDAGSYEQYF. The variable domain in full, with the rest retrieved from reference TRBV11-2 and TRBJ2-7, is EAGVAQSPRYKIIEKRQSVAFWCNPISGHATLYWYQQILGQGPKLLIQFQNNGVVDDSQLPKDRFSAERLKGVDSTLKIQPAKLEDSAVYLCASSFDAGSYEQYFGPGTRLTVT.

This chain links TRBV9 with TRBJ2-3; 7 nucleotides match TRBD2. The germline V gene encodes CDR1 SGDLS and CDR2 YYNGEE. CDR3 length: 15 residues. The junction had 8 bases not matched to a gene; V was cut back by 0 bases and J by 7 bases. The CDR3 DNA reads as TGTGCCAGCAGCGTAGGCGGGGGAGTAGAGAATACGCAGTATTTT. Protein: CASSVGGGVENTQYF.

V and J are TRBV9 and TRBJ2-1; 7 nucleotides align to TRBD2. CDR1 is SGDLS and CDR2 is YYNGEE in the germline V gene. The CDR3 has 16 amino acids. Trimming took 0 bases from V and 2 from J; bases not matched to a gene: 5. The CDR3: CASSVGGGGTYNEQFF. CDR3 coding DNA: TGTGCCAGCAGCGTAGGTGGCGGGGGTACCTACAATGAGCAGTTCTTC.

This chain uses TRBV25-1 with TRBJ1-2; TRBD1 might be the D (6 bases). Germline assignment: CDR1 MGHDK and CDR2 SYGVNS. V was shortened by 8 bases and J by 5 bases, with 15 bases between the two germline ends. This CDR3 has 13 amino acids. The CDR3 loop reads CASSMGAGYGYTF. The CDR3 nucleotides are TGTGCCAGCTCGATGGGGGCGGGGTATGGCTACACCTTC.

This clone was picked up one time. The CDR3: CASGLVTGTGSYEQYF. The CDR3 DNA reads as TGTGCTAGTGGTTTGGTCACCGGGACAGGGTCCTACGAGCAGTACTTC. The chain carries TRBV12-5 and TRBJ2-7; 9 nucleotides agree with TRBD1. J gave up 1 base and V 0 bases, and 4 bases lay outside the gene matches. The CDR3 is 16 amino acids. Germline V gene data show CDR1 as LGHNT and CDR2 as FRNRAP.

CDR3 protein: CASSSTANRDYDNEQFF. The CDR3 DNA follows: TGTGCCAGCAGCTCCACAGCAAATAGGGACTACGACAATGAGCAGTTCTTC. The V gene is TRBV5-6, the J gene TRBJ2-1, with TRBD2 identical over 7 bases. The CDR3 contains 17 residues. V shed 3 bases, J shed 5 bases, and the junction held 14 bases outside the gene matches. CDR1 is SGHDT and CDR2 is YYEEEE in the germline V gene.

The V call is TRBV10-3, the J call TRBJ1-1; possible D gene TRBD1, 5 bases. Germline V lookup: CDR1 ENHRY, CDR2 SYGVKD. V lost 6 bases, J lost 7 bases, and 12 bases lay in between. The CDR3 is 12 amino acids. In DNA form, the CDR3 reads TGTGCCATCAGAGGCGGGACTAATGAAGCTTTCTTT. Protein: CAIRGGTNEAFF.

V is TRBV19 and J is TRBJ1-1, with a possible D match to TRBD1 (5 bases). This CDR3 has 15 residues. Germline V lookup: CDR1 LNHDA, CDR2 SQIVND (reference sequence). The V gene lost 3 bases and the J gene lost 0 bases, with 11 bases spanning the gap. The CDR3 here is CASSMWGELNTEAFF. The CDR3, as DNA: TGTGCCAGTAGTATGTGGGGGGAACTGAACACTGAAGCTTTCTTT.

The chain uses TRBV4-1 and TRBJ2-7; TRBD1 aligns across 7 bases. Germline CDR1 MGHRA, CDR2 YSYEKL. J lost 2 bases, V lost 2 bases, and 6 bases had no gene match. The length of the CDR3 is 15 residues. As DNA, the CDR3 is TGCGCCAGCAGCCAAACCCGGGACAGCCCCTACGAGCAGTACTTC. It translates to CASSQTRDSPYEQYF.

The chain recombines TRBV19 with TRBJ2-7, with D possibly TRBD1 on 5 matching bases. Germline V gene lookup returns CDR1 LNHDA and CDR2 SQIVND (reference sequence). The germline V and J ends were trimmed by 7 bases and 1 base, with 23 bases remaining between them. CDR3 length: 17 residues. In DNA, the CDR3 is TGTGCCAGTACCCCGTATTTCTCAGGGTACCTTTCCTACGAGCAGTACTTC. This codes for CASTPYFSGYLSYEQYF.

DNA of the CDR3: TGTGCCAGTTTAGAGGGGGCGCATGGCCATTCACCCCTCCACTTT. Its translation: CASLEGAHGHSPLHF. This sequence joins TRBV19 and TRBJ1-6; 7 nucleotides line up with TRBD1. There are 15 residues in the CDR3. Germline V gene data show CDR1 as LNHDA and CDR2 as SQIVND (reference sequence). Trimming at V came to 8 bases and at J to 8 bases, leaving 12 bases not matched to a gene.